This T cell receptor (beta chain) was captured by sequencing in a study of T cell changes during pregnancy in multiple sclerosis. The CDR3 covers 16 residues. Germline CDR1 and CDR2: MGHRA and YSYEKL. Trimming took 0 bases from V and 6 from J; bases not matched to a gene: 8. This clone occurred once. Some clones are missing from TCRdb's copy, which holds only in-frame ones; the method was immunoSEQ multiplex PCR. The sample yields tens of thousands of clones, under 95% seen once. The receptor's source is a female donor with multiple sclerosis, enrolled in a pregnancy study. This chain uses TRBV4-1 with TRBJ2-7, with 10 bases that match TRBD1. The starting material was peripheral blood, obtained in the third trimester of pregnancy. This CDR3 is CASSQDQDRGIIEQYF. CDR3 in DNA: TGCGCCAGCAGCCAAGACCAGGACAGGGGGATAATCGAGCAGTACTTC.